One and the same sample provided the 8 T cell receptor beta chains below, sequenced in a study of memory CD4+ T cells and cytomegalovirus serostatus. Repertoires were generated with immunoSEQ multiplex PCR, while TCRdb's copy carries only in-frame clones and drops some. The profile shows over 40,000 clones, 82% of them singletons. Single viable CD3+CD4+CD8-CD45RO+ cells were sorted as the memory CD4+ T cells. Specimen: memory CD4+ T cells from blood. These receptors originate from an adult in good health and CMV-seronegative.

This chain uses TRBV10-3 with TRBJ1-1; D is ambiguous. CDR1 is ENHRY and CDR2 is SYGVKD in the germline V gene. The CDR3 spans 16 residues. V was clipped by 2 bases and J by 10 bases, with 23 bases between them. The CDR3 DNA reads TGTGCCATCAGTGAGACTGCGGGAGGTGGGATTCTCCGAGCTTTCTTT. It translates to CAISETAGGGILRAFF.

This chain joins TRBV19 and TRBJ2-7, with unresolved D. Germline CDR1 is LNHDA and CDR2 is SQIVND (reference sequence). V shed 6 bases and J shed 2 bases, with 14 bases lying between them. The length of the CDR3 is 14 residues. The CDR3 DNA follows: TGTGCCAGTAGGGAAAATGCAGGACCCTACGAGCAGTACTTC. Protein: CASRENAGPYEQYF.

The count of this clone is one. The chain recombines TRBV5-8 with TRBJ2-6; unclear D gene. Germline CDR1 reads SGHTS; CDR2 reads YDEGEE. This CDR3 spans 16 amino acids. V gave up 0 bases and J gave up 2 bases, with 9 bases separating them. CDR3 amino acids: CASSLVVGTGANVLTF. CDR3 sequence (DNA): TGTGCCAGCAGCTTGGTGGTGGGGACTGGGGCCAACGTCCTGACTTTC.

This chain links TRBV4-1 with TRBJ2-3, with D possibly being TRBD2 (7 bases). Germline values: CDR1 MGHRA, CDR2 YSYEKL. CDR3 length: 17 residues. Trimming took 4 bases from V and 2 from J, leaving 19 bases between them. DNA for the CDR3: TGCGCCAGCAGCCTCCAATCGGGCGGGGGCGCCACAGATACGCAGTATTTT. It is translated as CASSLQSGGGATDTQYF.

The chain combines TRBV2 with TRBJ2-1; the D gene could be TRBD1 or TRBD2 (5 bases each). The germline V gene has CDR1 SNHLY and CDR2 FYNNEI. V was cut by 6 bases and J by 0 bases, with 9 bases left in between. The CDR3 consists of 14 residues. The CDR3 reads CASRGVISYNEQFF. The CDR3 DNA follows: TGTGCCAGCAGGGGGGTTATCTCCTACAATGAGCAGTTCTTC.

A word on this clone: Distinct nucleotide sequences in the sample also encode this CDR3. This chain connects TRBV7-2 to TRBJ2-1; possibly TRBD2 for D (5 bases). V was shortened by 4 bases and J by 3 bases, with 10 bases between the two germline ends. The CDR3 is made up of 14 amino acids. Per the germline V gene, CDR1 is SGHTA and CDR2 is FQGNSA. The CDR3 loop is CASSSGVRYNEQFF. The CDR3 region has the DNA TGTGCCAGCAGCTCCGGGGTACGCTACAATGAGCAGTTCTTC.

In its sample, this clone was seen once. This sequence joins TRBV28 and TRBJ2-7; 12 bases are a match to TRBD1. V dropped 8 bases and J dropped 7; count of bases not matched to a gene: 12. The germline V gene encodes CDR1 MDHEN and CDR2 SYDVKM. The CDR3 totals 15 residues. CDR3 sequence (DNA): TGTGCCAGCGCCCCCTCCGGGACAGGGGGCGGTGAGCAGTACTTC. This sequence encodes CASAPSGTGGGEQYF.

The gene calls are TRBV12-5 and TRBJ1-1; 9 bases are a match to TRBD1. The CDR3 length is 16 residues. After removal of 0 bases from V and 5 bases from J, the junction contained 7 bases not matched to a gene. Germline CDR1 and CDR2: LGHNT and FRNRAP. CDR3 in amino acids: CASGLVMGTGKTEAFF. CDR3 bases: TGTGCTAGTGGTTTGGTAATGGGGACAGGGAAAACTGAAGCTTTCTTT.